One and the same sample provided the 32 T cell receptor beta chains below, sequenced in a study of PD-L1 blockade in urothelial cancer (dated by TCRdb to 2016 to 2017). To prepare the library, the immunoSEQ multiplex PCR assay was applied. Drawn from immuneACCESS, this table holds only the in-frame rearrangements with V and J called that TCRdb kept. Clones are partly lost; checked studies trace under half to an unresolved V gene and leave the rest unexplained. The sample table lists some 71,000 clones, around 85% of them with a count of one. Of the sample, 6.7% is held by the ten largest clones. Sample time point, as interpreted from the label and publication: pretreatment peripheral blood. The source was PBMCs, collected around atezolizumab (anti-PD-L1) treatment. The receptor set was obtained from a man aged 40-50 years with urothelial cancer.

The chain recombines TRBV27 with TRBJ2-5; TRBD2 might be the D (5 bases). The CDR3 is made up of 13 amino acids. Trimming removed 2 bases from V and 3 bases from J, with 7 bases in between. The germline CDR1 and CDR2 sequences are MNHEY and SMNVEV (reference sequence). CDR3 protein: CASSLGGKETQYF. CDR3 nucleotides: TGTGCCAGCAGTTTAGGAGGAAAAGAGACCCAGTACTTC.

The chain recombines TRBV28 with TRBJ1-4, with 7 bases that match TRBD1. V was clipped by 6 bases and J by 7 bases; unmatched bases: 8. The CDR3 runs to 14 residues. Germline values: CDR1 MDHEN, CDR2 SYDVKM. CDR3 coding DNA: TGTGCCAGCAGAACCCGGGACAGTAGTGAAAAACTGTTTTTT. It translates to CASRTRDSSEKLFF.

CDR3 sequence (DNA): TGTGCCAGCAGACCCCCTCAGGGATGGCACACTGAAGCTTTCTTT. Translated: CASRPPQGWHTEAFF. The chain joins TRBV6-5 to TRBJ1-1, with TRBD1 as a possible D gene (5 bases). V lost 6 bases to trimming and J lost 3 bases, with 17 bases between them. Germline CDR1 and CDR2: MNHEY and SVGAGI. This CDR3 is 15 amino acids long.

With respect to this clone: The junction and the germline gene differ at one end; a read error may be behind it. CDR3 in DNA: TGTACCAGCAGCCGGGGGGGGATTAGCAATCAGCCCCAGCATTTT. Amino acids: CTSSRGGISNQPQHF. This chain links TRBV5-6 with TRBJ1-5; tentatively, D is TRBD1 (5 bases). The germline gives CDR1 SGHDT, CDR2 YYEEEE. The CDR3 extends over 15 amino acids.

The rearrangement joins TRBV28 to TRBJ1-2, with a possible D match to TRBD1 (5 bases). The CDR3 is 12 residues long. With 3 bases removed from V and 5 bases from J, the gap between germline ends came to 7 bases. Germline assignment: CDR1 MDHEN and CDR2 SYDVKM. CDR3 nucleotide sequence: TGTGCCAGCAGTTTGGAGGGGTATGGCTACACCTTC. It yields the protein CASSLEGYGYTF.

The genes are TRBV9 and TRBJ1-1; D might be TRBD1 (6 bases). Trimming took off 1 base at V and 5 bases at J, with 12 bases between the two ends. Germline V gene data show CDR1 as SGDLS and CDR2 as YYNGEE. The CDR3 has 14 residues. The DNA for the CDR3 is TGTGCCAGCAGCGTACGGGGGGCAGGTACTGAAGCTTTCTTT. Its protein product is CASSVRGAGTEAFF.

The chain is built from TRBV28 and TRBJ2-1; D gene uncertain. Germline V gives CDR1 MDHEN, CDR2 SYDVKM. The CDR3 spans 17 residues. V was cut by 3 bases and J by 0 bases, with 15 bases left in between. Written as DNA, the CDR3 is TGTGCCAGCAGTTTGGCCACCTCGACAAGCTCCTACAATGAGCAGTTCTTC. Translating it yields CASSLATSTSSYNEQFF.

The sample holds one count of this clone. The rearrangement joins TRBV5-8 to TRBJ2-7; perhaps TRBD2 as D (6 bases). In germline, CDR1 is SGHTS, CDR2 YDEGEE. Trimming cost V 2 bases and J 7 bases, with 10 bases left between them. The CDR3 length is 12 residues. The CDR3 protein is CASSFRAGEQYF. The CDR3 DNA reads TGTGCCAGCAGCTTTCGCGCGGGGGAGCAGTACTTC.

The rearrangement joins TRBV7-6 to TRBJ2-1, with a weak D call TRBD2 (6 bases). CDR3 length: 16 amino acids. The V end lost 0 bases, the J end lost 0 bases, and 9 bases lay between the germline ends. Per germline, CDR1 SGHVS and CDR2 FNYEAQ. CDR3 nucleotide sequence: TGTGCCAGCAGCTTAGCGGGCGGGATCTCCTACAATGAGCAGTTCTTC. Translated: CASSLAGGISYNEQFF.

The chain combines TRBV14 with TRBJ1-2, with a tentative D call TRBD1 (6 bases). This CDR3 spans 13 amino acids. Trimming cost V 2 bases and J 6 bases, with 10 bases left between them. Germline lookup yields CDR1 SGHDN and CDR2 FVKESK. In DNA form, the CDR3 reads TGTGCCAGCAGCCAAAAAACAGGGAATGGCTACACCTTC. It specifies CASSQKTGNGYTF.

The chain is built from TRBV18 and TRBJ2-1; possibly TRBD2 for D (5 bases). The germline V gene encodes CDR1 KGHSH and CDR2 LQKENI. The V end was cut by 2 bases, the J end by 6 bases, with 14 bases between. CDR3 size: 15 residues. Here the CDR3 DNA reads TGTGCCAGCTCACCAGGCCTAGCCGTATTCAATGAGCAGTTCTTC. It specifies CASSPGLAVFNEQFF.

This chain connects TRBV28 to TRBJ1-1; weak D call: TRBD1 (5 bases). CDR1 and CDR2 from the germline V gene are MDHEN and SYDVKM. The CDR3 length is 14 residues. The V end was cut by 8 bases, the J end by 4 bases, with 17 bases between. The CDR3 region is CASANEGASTEAFF. The CDR3 DNA reads TGTGCCAGCGCCAACGAAGGGGCATCCACTGAAGCTTTCTTT.

The chain carries TRBV13 and TRBJ1-1; TRBD1 aligns across 11 bases. Trimming removed 5 bases from V and 3 bases from J; junction bases left unmatched: 8. Germline-derived CDR1 and CDR2 are PRHDT and FYEKMQ (reference sequence). There are 16 residues in the CDR3. CDR3 in amino acids: CASSQDRGRFYTEAFF. The CDR3 bases are TGTGCCAGCAGCCAGGACAGGGGGCGGTTTTACACTGAAGCTTTCTTT.

The genes are TRBV9 and TRBJ2-7, with TRBD1 matching over 12 bases. This CDR3 has 14 residues. CDR1 is SGDLS and CDR2 is YYNGEE in the germline V gene. Trimming took 3 bases from V and 7 from J; bases not matched to a gene: 5. Here the CDR3 DNA reads TGTGCCAGCAGCGACGGGACAGGGGGCGGGGAGCAGTACTTC. Amino acid sequence: CASSDGTGGGEQYF.

V gene TRBV15 combines with J gene TRBJ2-7; 12 nucleotides agree with TRBD2. CDR3 length: 13 amino acids. The J segment lost 6 bases and the V segment lost 6 bases, leaving 3 bases of the junction unmatched. The germline V gene encodes CDR1 LNHNV and CDR2 YYDKDF (reference sequence). The CDR3 here is CATRASGRAEQYF. CDR3 nucleotide sequence: TGTGCCACCAGGGCTAGCGGGAGGGCCGAGCAGTACTTC.

The chain has TRBV21-1 and TRBJ1-2; TRBD1 reflects the table's D call only, with no check against the DNA. TRBV21-1 is a pseudogene. CDR3 length: 14 amino acids. CDR3 region: CASSKDKINYGYTF. The CDR3 DNA sequence: TGTGCCAGCAGCAAAGACAAGATTAACTATGGCTACACCTTC.

CDR3 nucleotides: TGTGCCAGCAGCTTAGAGTGGGAGGGCCAATCCGGGGAGCTGTTTTTT. Translating gives CASSLEWEGQSGELFF. The chain has TRBV7-6 and TRBJ2-2; TRBD2 agrees at 7 bases. V shed 1 base, J shed 6 bases, and the junction held 8 bases outside the gene matches. Germline assignment: CDR1 SGHVS and CDR2 FNYEAQ. The CDR3 is made up of 16 amino acids.

The V gene is TRBV30, the J gene TRBJ2-7; 7 nucleotides match TRBD1. Germline CDR1 GTSNPN, CDR2 SVGIG (reference sequence). V lost 0 bases and J lost 7; bases outside the gene matches: 9. The CDR3 runs to 14 residues. CDR3: CAWSVGGLVREQYF. The CDR3 DNA sequence: TGTGCCTGGAGTGTAGGGGGCTTGGTAAGGGAGCAGTACTTC.

This sequence joins TRBV11-3 and TRBJ2-2, with 7 bases that match TRBD1. Looked up from germline, CDR1 is SGHNT and CDR2 is YENEEA. Trimming cost V 8 bases and J 4 bases; bases outside gene matches: 7. This CDR3 contains 14 residues. CDR3 coding DNA: TGTGCCAGCTCCCTAGGGGGCGTCACCGGGGAGCTGTTTTTT. Translated: CASSLGGVTGELFF.

The chain carries TRBV7-2 and TRBJ2-7, with 8 bases aligning to TRBD1. This CDR3 has 12 amino acids. Germline values: CDR1 SGHTA, CDR2 FQGNSA. The junction had 5 bases not matched to a gene; V was cut back by 6 bases and J by 7 bases. The DNA of the CDR3 is TGTGCCAGCAGAGGCAGGGGGCAAGAGCAGTACTTC. This translates into CASRGRGQEQYF.

J is TRBJ2-5 and V is TRBV30, with 8 bases fitting TRBD2. CDR3 length equals 15 residues. J lost 5 bases, V lost 0 bases, and 8 bases had no gene match. The V gene's germline CDR1 is GTSNPN and CDR2 SVGIG (reference sequence). DNA of the CDR3: TGTGCCTGGAGTGTAAGAGGCGGGAGGAGGGAGACCCAGTACTTC. Translation: CAWSVRGGRRETQYF. The full variable domain, rest sourced from reference TRBV30 and TRBJ2-5, is SQTIHQWPATLVQPVGSPLSLECTVEGTSNPNLYWYRQAAGRGLQLLFYSVGIGQISSEVPQNLSASRPQDRQFILSSKKLLLSDSGFYLCAWSVRGGRRETQYFGPGTRLLVL.

This clone was detected once. This chain connects TRBV10-3 to TRBJ2-3; D is possibly TRBD1 (6 bases). V lost 0 bases to trimming and J lost 7 bases, with 11 bases between them. The CDR3 has 14 residues. Germline CDR1 is ENHRY and CDR2 is SYGVKD. CDR3 DNA: TGTGCCATCAGTGAGTCGGCGGACAGTAATACGCAGTATTTT. Protein: CAISESADSNTQYF.

The chain has TRBV7-9 and TRBJ1-4, with D unresolved. Per germline, CDR1 SEHNR and CDR2 FQNEAQ (reference sequence). V shed 1 base and J shed 10 bases, with 13 bases lying between them. The CDR3 has 14 residues. In nucleotides, the CDR3 is TGTGCCAGCAGCTTAGAGAGCAGGCTGGGAAAACTGTTTTTT. This codes for CASSLESRLGKLFF.

The chain couples TRBV4-1 to TRBJ2-3; D possibly corresponds to TRBD2 (6 bases). Trimming shortened V by 1 base and J by 2 bases, and 13 bases separated the two germline ends. This CDR3 has 16 amino acids. The V gene's germline CDR1 is MGHRA and CDR2 YSYEKL. The CDR3: CASSQGRVPTTDTQYF. The CDR3, as DNA: TGCGCCAGCAGCCAAGGGAGGGTTCCAACCACAGATACGCAGTATTTT.

DNA for the CDR3: TGTGCCAGCTCGCGCGCAGGGGGCACCTACGAGCAGTACTTC. It specifies CASSRAGGTYEQYF. The chain is built from TRBV18 and TRBJ2-7, with 8 positions matching TRBD1. The CDR3 length is 14 residues. Germline CDR1 KGHSH, CDR2 LQKENI. The trim removed 6 bases at V and 2 bases at J, leaving 6 bases unmatched. The full variable domain, its missing parts supplied by reference TRBV18 and TRBJ2-7, is NAGVMQNPRHLVRRRGQEARLRCSPMKGHSHVYWYRQLPEEGLKFMVYLQKENIIDESGMPKERFSAEFPKEGPSILRIQQVVRGDSAAYFCASSRAGGTYEQYFGPGTRLTVT.

CDR3 nucleotides: TGCGCCAGCCTCGCCTTAGGTGGGAGGGGGTACAATGAGCAGTTCTTC. This codes for CASLALGGRGYNEQFF. This rearrangement joins TRBV5-1 to TRBJ2-1, with a possible D match to TRBD2 (7 bases). V shed 7 bases and J shed 4 bases, with 21 bases lying between them. Germline CDR1 and CDR2: SGHRS and YFSETQ. CDR3 size: 16 residues. The variable domain in full, completed from reference TRBV5-1 and TRBJ2-1, reads KAGVTQTPRYLIKTRGQQVTLSCSPISGHRSVSWYQQTPGQGLQFLFEYFSETQRNKGNFPGRFSGRQFSNSRSEMNVSTLELGDSALYLCASLALGGRGYNEQFFGPGTRLTVL.

The chain links TRBV5-1 to TRBJ1-2; D is perhaps TRBD1 (5 bases). This CDR3 is built from 13 residues. The V and J ends lost 0 bases and 13 bases respectively, with 16 bases between them. From germline, CDR1 is SGHRS and CDR2 YFSETQ. The CDR3 sequence is CASSLASGTEVTF. The CDR3 DNA reads as TGCGCCAGCAGCTTGGCTTCCGGGACTGAGGTCACCTTC.

V usage is TRBV7-2 and J usage is TRBJ2-7; 7 nucleotides agree with TRBD1. Per germline, CDR1 SGHTA and CDR2 FQGNSA. This CDR3 is 14 amino acids long. The V gene end was trimmed by 5 bases and the J gene end by 7 bases; junction bases not matched to a gene: 11. CDR3 region: CASSPGVGGGEQYF. In nucleotides, the CDR3 is TGTGCCAGCAGCCCCGGGGTAGGGGGCGGGGAGCAGTACTTC.

This chain joins TRBV11-2 and TRBJ2-7; 10 positions match TRBD2. Unmatched junction bases numbered 8, after V lost 6 bases and J lost 3 bases. Germline V gene lookup returns CDR1 SGHAT and CDR2 FQNNGV. CDR3 length: 15 residues. The CDR3 sequence is CASRTGLADIYEQYF. The CDR3 coding sequence is TGTGCCAGCAGAACTGGACTAGCGGACATCTACGAGCAGTACTTC.

V is TRBV18 and J is TRBJ2-7, with unresolved D. The V gene lost 6 bases and the J gene lost 0 bases, with 15 bases spanning the gap. The CDR3 totals 15 residues. Germline assignment: CDR1 KGHSH and CDR2 LQKENI. The CDR3 loop reads CASSAAGFSSYEQYF. Here the CDR3 DNA reads TGTGCCAGCTCTGCCGCAGGCTTTAGCTCCTACGAGCAGTACTTC.

This clone was counted once. This sequence joins TRBV5-1 and TRBJ1-3; 7 bases line up with TRBD1. CDR3 size: 15 residues. Unmatched junction bases numbered 12, after V lost 5 bases and J lost 7 bases. From germline, CDR1 is SGHRS and CDR2 YFSETQ. The CDR3 nucleotides are TGCGCCAGCAGGGGGACAGCGCCCATTGAGAACACCATATATTTT. Its protein is CASRGTAPIENTIYF.

J is TRBJ2-3 and V is TRBV6-1; TRBD2 aligns across 13 bases. The CDR3 consists of 15 residues. Trimming took 3 bases from V and 6 from J; bases not matched to a gene: 3. Germline V lookup: CDR1 MNHNS, CDR2 SASEGT. The CDR3 DNA sequence: TGTGCCAGCAGTGACACTAGCGGGAGGGCCGATACGCAGTATTTT. It translates to CASSDTSGRADTQYF.